One sample yielded the 27 T cell receptor beta chains listed below, sequenced in a study of long-term antiretroviral therapy in people with HIV. Researchers ran immunoSEQ v3.0 at survey level. TCRdb keeps only in-frame clones here, not all; method: immunoSEQ multiplex PCR. The sample carries 15,000 to 20,000 clones, roughly 77% recorded once. The input for sequencing was unsorted PBMCs, taken 0.3 years after starting antiretroviral therapy. Every receptor here comes from a man between 18 and 29 years old with HIV.

The sample holds one count of this clone. V gene TRBV5-1 combines with J gene TRBJ2-3; D possibly uses TRBD1 or TRBD2 (6 bases each). V was pared by 0 bases and J by 2 bases, with 16 bases between. CDR1 and CDR2 from the germline V gene are SGHRS and YFSETQ. This CDR3 spans 17 amino acids. CDR3 coding DNA: TGCGCCAGCAGCTTGGCCGAGGGGGGCATCTCCACAGATACGCAGTATTTT. Protein sequence: CASSLAEGGISTDTQYF.

The rearrangement uses TRBV10-3 and TRBJ2-1, with TRBD2 identical over 8 bases. V gave up 8 bases and J gave up 0 bases; unmatched junction bases: 12. Germline loops: CDR1 ENHRY, CDR2 SYGVKD. The CDR3 runs 17 residues. The CDR3 loop reads CAIAGAGGPASYNEQFF. CDR3 nucleotide sequence: TGTGCCATCGCGGGGGCGGGGGGTCCCGCCTCCTACAATGAGCAGTTCTTC.

The V and J genes are TRBV19 and TRBJ2-3; D uncertain. Germline CDR1 reads LNHDA; CDR2 reads SQIVND (reference sequence). The length of the CDR3 is 11 residues. Trimming cost V 1 base and J 4 bases, with 0 bases left between them. The CDR3 region is CASSIADTQYF. DNA for the CDR3: TGTGCCAGTAGTATAGCAGATACGCAGTATTTT. The variable domain in full, with the rest retrieved from reference TRBV19 and TRBJ2-3, is DGGITQSPKYLFRKEGQNVTLSCEQNLNHDAMYWYRQDPGQGLRLIYYSQIVNDFQKGDIAEGYSVSREKKESFPLTVTSAQKNPTAFYLCASSIADTQYFGPGTRLTVL.

This rearrangement joins TRBV6-6 to TRBJ1-2; D is uncertain. Germline lookup yields CDR1 MNHNY and CDR2 SVGAGI (reference sequence). Trimming left V 6 bases short and J 4 bases short, with 9 bases between. The CDR3 runs to 12 residues. The CDR3 region is CASSQTIYGYTF. In nucleotides, the CDR3 is TGTGCCAGCAGCCAAACCATCTATGGCTACACCTTC.

The chain employs TRBV28 and TRBJ1-1; D unclear. This CDR3 has 12 residues. V was pared by 6 bases and J by 3 bases, with 8 bases between. The V gene's germline CDR1 is MDHEN and CDR2 SYDVKM. CDR3 bases: TGTGCCAGCAGCGAAAGGGACACTGAAGCTTTCTTT. This codes for CASSERDTEAFF. The whole variable domain, remainder taken from reference TRBV28 and TRBJ1-1, is DVKVTQSSRYLVKRTGEKVFLECVQDMDHENMFWYRQDPGLGLRLIYFSYDVKMKEKGDIPEGYSVSREKKERFSLILESASTNQTSMYLCASSERDTEAFFGQGTRLTVV.

The chain joins TRBV5-5 to TRBJ1-4, with D perhaps matching TRBD1 (5 bases). Germline V gene data show CDR1 as SGHKS and CDR2 as YYEKEE (reference sequence). CDR3 size: 15 residues. V was trimmed by 3 bases and J by 2 bases, leaving 11 bases between them. As DNA, the CDR3 is TGTGCCAGCAGCTCATCCAGGGTGACTAATGAAAAACTGTTTTTT. It translates to CASSSSRVTNEKLFF.

The chain recombines TRBV19 with TRBJ2-3; weak D call: TRBD2 (6 bases). The germline V gene encodes CDR1 LNHDA and CDR2 SQIVND (reference sequence). The CDR3 is 14 amino acids. Trimming pared 3 bases from V and 1 base from J, leaving 8 bases between. The CDR3, as DNA: TGTGCCAGTAGTATCTGGGGGGGCACAGATACGCAGTATTTT. It codes for CASSIWGGTDTQYF. Full variable domain (rest looked up from reference TRBV19 and TRBJ2-3): DGGITQSPKYLFRKEGQNVTLSCEQNLNHDAMYWYRQDPGQGLRLIYYSQIVNDFQKGDIAEGYSVSREKKESFPLTVTSAQKNPTAFYLCASSIWGGTDTQYFGPGTRLTVL.

This chain links TRBV28 with TRBJ2-2, with 7 bases identical to TRBD1. Germline lookup yields CDR1 MDHEN and CDR2 SYDVKM. This CDR3 region has 15 residues. V lost 5 bases to trimming and J lost 3 bases; unmatched junction nucleotides: 6. The CDR3 DNA follows: TGTGCCAGCAGTCCACCGGGACAGCACACCGGGGAGCTGTTTTTT. Encoded protein: CASSPPGQHTGELFF.

The rearrangement uses TRBV5-6 and TRBJ2-2; D is uncertain. V gave up 1 base and J gave up 1 base, with 5 bases separating them. The CDR3 covers 14 residues. CDR1 is SGHDT and CDR2 is YYEEEE in the germline V gene. This CDR3 reads CASSLIRNTGELFF. The CDR3 nucleotides are TGTGCCAGCAGCTTGATTCGGAACACCGGGGAGCTGTTTTTT. The whole variable domain, filled in from reference TRBV5-6 and TRBJ2-2, reads DAGVTQSPTHLIKTRGQQVTLRCSPKSGHDTVSWYQQALGQGPQFIFQYYEEEERQRGNFPDRFSGHQFPNYSSELNVNALLLGDSALYLCASSLIRNTGELFFGEGSRLTVL.

The CDR3 nucleotides are TGTGCCAGCAGCGCCCTTCCGGACGAGCAGTACTTC. As protein: CASSALPDEQYF. The gene calls are TRBV5-8 and TRBJ2-7; D remains ambiguous. Germline V gene lookup returns CDR1 SGHTS and CDR2 YDEGEE. Trimming cost V 4 bases and J 5 bases, with 10 bases left between them. The CDR3 runs to 12 residues.

The count of this clone is one. V usage is TRBV15 and J usage is TRBJ1-6; D is ambiguous. Germline V gene lookup returns CDR1 LNHNV and CDR2 YYDKDF (reference sequence). Between the trimmed V and J ends, which lost 0 bases and 10 bases, there was a span of 16 bases. The length of the CDR3 is 16 residues. CDR3 bases: TGTGCCACCAGCAGAGATGGCGACTTAAGAAGCTCACCCCTCCACTTT. Translation gives CATSRDGDLRSSPLHF.

The CDR3 nucleotides read TGTGCCAGCAGTCCTGCACCCACAGGACTTACCTACGAGCAGTACTTC. It translates to CASSPAPTGLTYEQYF. The V call is TRBV27, the J call TRBJ2-7, with D perhaps assigned TRBD1 or TRBD2 (5 bases each). The CDR3 has 16 amino acids. Deletions cut 5 bases from V and 2 bases from J, with 19 bases between. Per germline, CDR1 MNHEY and CDR2 SMNVEV (reference sequence).

In DNA form, the CDR3 reads TGTGCCATCAGTGAGGACAGGGCTGGAAACACCATATATTTT. Protein: CAISEDRAGNTIYF. The rearrangement joins TRBV10-3 to TRBJ1-3; TRBD1 matches at 7 bases. Germline-derived CDR1 and CDR2 are ENHRY and SYGVKD. V gave up 2 bases and J gave up 2 bases; unmatched junction bases: 0. The CDR3 consists of 14 residues.

The genes are TRBV7-8 and TRBJ2-7; D may match TRBD1 or TRBD2 (5 bases each). Germline lookup yields CDR1 SGHVS and CDR2 FQNEAQ. The CDR3 has 14 residues. Trimming removed 5 bases from V and 3 bases from J, with 14 bases in between. The CDR3 sequence: CASSIPGRHYEQYV. In DNA form, the CDR3 reads TGTGCCAGCAGCATCCCGGGACGGCACTACGAGCAGTACGTC.

This rearrangement joins TRBV2 to TRBJ2-7; D uncertain. Looked up from germline, CDR1 is SNHLY and CDR2 is FYNNEI. The CDR3 has 14 residues. V was clipped by 11 bases and J by 2 bases, with 19 bases between them. The CDR3 region is CAVPGNRIPYEQYV. The CDR3 DNA follows: TGTGCCGTTCCTGGTAACCGAATCCCCTACGAGCAGTACGTC.

V usage is TRBV5-1 and J usage is TRBJ2-3; possibly TRBD2 for D (7 bases). Trimming left V 3 bases short and J 0 bases short, with 14 bases between. The CDR3 sequence is 16 residues long. CDR1 and CDR2 (germline): SGHRS, YFSETQ. The DNA for the CDR3 is TGCGCCAGCAGCTCGGAGGGAGGGGGTAGCACAGATACGCAGTATTTT. It yields the protein CASSSEGGGSTDTQYF.

The chain recombines TRBV4-1 with TRBJ2-5; TRBD1 aligns across 8 bases. Germline-derived CDR1 and CDR2 are MGHRA and YSYEKL. With V trimmed by 8 bases and J by 3 bases, 5 bases remained unmatched. This CDR3 spans 13 amino acids. The CDR3 protein is CASGDRFEETQYF. The CDR3 nucleotides read TGCGCCAGCGGGGACAGGTTTGAAGAGACCCAGTACTTC.

The rearrangement joins TRBV7-6 to TRBJ2-3; 9 bases match TRBD1. In germline, CDR1 is SGHVS, CDR2 FNYEAQ. CDR3 length: 18 residues. J was trimmed by 1 base and V by 5 bases; bases with no gene match: 13. Here the CDR3 reads CASSPFVLRDRGTDTQYF. Written as DNA, the CDR3 is TGTGCCAGCAGCCCATTCGTCCTCCGGGACAGGGGCACAGATACGCAGTATTTT.

The rearrangement joins TRBV10-1 to TRBJ1-1; a possible D gene is TRBD1 (5 bases). The V end was cut by 3 bases, the J end by 10 bases, with 15 bases between. From germline, CDR1 is WNHNN and CDR2 SYGVQD (reference sequence). The CDR3 runs 13 residues. For the CDR3, the DNA is TGCGCCAGCAGTGACGGGTTCGAGGGACTAGCTTTCTTT. Amino acids: CASSDGFEGLAFF.

V usage is TRBV5-1 and J usage is TRBJ1-2; D is uncertain. V dropped 0 bases and J dropped 5 bases, with 8 bases sitting between them. The CDR3 contains 13 residues. Germline loops: CDR1 SGHRS, CDR2 YFSETQ. The CDR3 bases are TGCGCCAGCAGCTTGGAGAAGACATATGGCTACACCTTC. Translation gives CASSLEKTYGYTF.

The chain is built from TRBV2 and TRBJ1-1; D remains unclear. The V and J ends lost 6 bases and 4 bases respectively, with 12 bases between them. Germline lookup yields CDR1 SNHLY and CDR2 FYNNEI. This CDR3 contains 13 residues. CDR3 amino acids: CASSDPRTTEAFF. Written as DNA, the CDR3 is TGTGCCAGCAGCGATCCAAGAACCACTGAAGCTTTCTTT. The full variable domain, with the rest looked up from reference TRBV2 and TRBJ1-1, is EPEVTQTPSHQVTQMGQEVILRCVPISNHLYFYWYRQILGQKVEFLVSFYNNEISEKSEIFDDQFSVERPDGSNFTLKIRSTKLEDSAMYFCASSDPRTTEAFFGQGTRLTVV.

This clone was seen only a few times. This rearrangement joins TRBV27 to TRBJ2-3, with D uncertain. From germline, CDR1 is MNHEY and CDR2 SMNVEV (reference sequence). V shed 0 bases and J shed 2 bases, with 9 bases lying between them. The CDR3 has 15 amino acids. As DNA, the CDR3 is TGTGCCAGCAGTTTATCGAGTCTCTACACAGATACGCAGTATTTT. Translating gives CASSLSSLYTDTQYF.

This chain joins TRBV13 and TRBJ2-6; TRBD2 matches 8 bases. Germline-derived CDR1 and CDR2 are PRHDT and FYEKMQ (reference sequence). This CDR3 comprises 18 residues. The J segment lost 2 bases and the V segment lost 5 bases, leaving 11 bases of the junction unmatched. The CDR3 bases are TGTGCCAGCAGCCCACGGGGGGGTAGGGGCACTGGGGCCAACGTCCTGACTTTC. Protein: CASSPRGGRGTGANVLTF.

The chain recombines TRBV7-2 with TRBJ1-1, with 12 bases matching TRBD1. CDR3 size: 13 residues. Germline CDR1 SGHTA, CDR2 FQGNSA. J gave up 11 bases and V 5 bases, and 6 bases lay outside the gene matches. The CDR3 here is CASSPRDRGPAFF. The CDR3 DNA reads as TGTGCCAGCAGCCCACGGGACAGGGGGCCGGCTTTCTTT.

The rearrangement uses TRBV6-1 and TRBJ2-1; D possibly corresponds to TRBD2 (5 bases). CDR3 size: 14 residues. V lost 1 base to trimming and J lost 3 bases, with 7 bases between them. From germline, CDR1 is MNHNS and CDR2 SASEGT. The CDR3 region is CASSEEGDYNEQFF. The CDR3 DNA reads as TGTGCCAGCAGTGAAGAGGGAGACTACAATGAGCAGTTCTTC.

This chain joins TRBV30 and TRBJ2-3; TRBD2 agrees at 16 bases. The ends lost 4 bases at V and 6 bases at J; junction bases unmatched: 7. The CDR3 is made up of 16 amino acids. The germline V gene has CDR1 GTSNPN and CDR2 SVGIG (reference sequence). The CDR3 reads CAWNTGTSGGADTQYF. For the CDR3, the DNA is TGTGCCTGGAACACCGGGACTAGCGGGGGGGCGGATACGCAGTATTTT.

The rearrangement joins TRBV11-2 to TRBJ1-1, with no clear D. V was cut by 5 bases and J by 5 bases, with 9 bases left in between. The CDR3 has 12 amino acids. CDR1 is SGHAT, CDR2 FQNNGV, per germline. The CDR3 nucleotides are TGTGCCAGCAGCCTCGAGCGGACTGAAGCTTTCTTT. It is translated as CASSLERTEAFF.